The 23 T cell receptor beta chains reported below all come from one sample, sequenced in a study of blood T cell repertoires in COVID-19. Sequencing was performed with immunoSEQ multiplex PCR; in TCRdb, only in-frame clones are kept and a portion is missing. The profile shows roughly 260,000 clones, about 91% of them singletons. The sequenced material came from peripheral blood. The receptors originated from a person aged 18-30 years with COVID-19, enrolled during active disease.

About this clone: The identical CDR3 is also encoded by other nucleotide sequences in the sample. This chain joins TRBV3-1 (or the pseudogene TRBV3-2) and TRBJ1-4; D not certain. The germline V and J ends were trimmed by 1 base and 8 bases, with 5 bases remaining between them. The CDR3 is 12 amino acids. The V gene's germline CDR1 is LGHDT and CDR2 YNNKEL (reference sequence). The DNA for the CDR3 is TGTGCCAGCAGCCAAGGCGGAGAAAAACTGTTTTTT. Amino acids: CASSQGGEKLFF.

This sequence joins TRBV21-1 and TRBJ2-7; no check of the table's D call, TRBD2, against the DNA was made. TRBV21-1 is a pseudogene. The CDR3 extends over 18 amino acids. The CDR3 here is CASSKFWATKGGAYEQYF. In DNA form, the CDR3 reads TGTGCCAGCAGCAAATTTTGGGCGACTAAGGGTGGAGCCTACGAGCAGTACTTC.

The chain uses TRBV5-4 and TRBJ1-1, with D perhaps matching TRBD1 (6 bases). The germline gives CDR1 SGHNT, CDR2 YYREEE (reference sequence). The V end lost 0 bases, the J end lost 1 base, and 10 bases lay between the germline ends. The CDR3 totals 15 residues. The CDR3 DNA follows: TGTGCCAGCAGCTTGGACAGGGCTGGGAACACTGAAGCTTTCTTT. Its protein product is CASSLDRAGNTEAFF. Variable domain in full (rest from reference TRBV5-4 and TRBJ1-1): ETGVTQSPTHLIKTRGQQVTLRCSSQSGHNTVSWYQQALGQGPQFIFQYYREEENGRGNFPPRFSGLQFPNYSSELNVNALELDDSALYLCASSLDRAGNTEAFFGQGTRLTVV.

The gene calls are TRBV10-2 and TRBJ2-5, with D hard to call. CDR3 length equals 14 residues. CDR1 and CDR2 from the germline V gene are WSHSY and SAAADI. Trimming shortened V by 3 bases and J by 2 bases, and 10 bases separated the two germline ends. The CDR3 nucleotides read TGCGCCAGCAGTGATTTATCCGGGCAAGAGACCCAGTACTTC. Protein: CASSDLSGQETQYF.

The chain carries TRBV3-1 (or the pseudogene TRBV3-2) and TRBJ2-5; 7 bases fit TRBD2. Germline CDR1 and CDR2: LGHDT and YNNKEL (reference sequence). Losses at the gene ends were 0 bases for V and 5 bases for J; bases not matched to a gene: 6. The CDR3 has 15 amino acids. CDR3 sequence (DNA): TGTGCCAGCAGCCAAGAGAGCGGGGAGGGTGAGACCCAGTACTTC. It yields the protein CASSQESGEGETQYF.

V is TRBV9 and J is TRBJ2-1, with 7 bases matching TRBD2. This CDR3 is 16 amino acids long. CDR1 is SGDLS, CDR2 YYNGEE, per germline. The ends lost 1 base at V and 7 bases at J; junction bases unmatched: 11. CDR3 sequence reads: CASSVLGREVGNEQFF. For the CDR3, the DNA is TGTGCCAGCAGCGTATTGGGGAGGGAGGTGGGGAATGAGCAGTTCTTC.

The chain recombines TRBV24-1 with TRBJ1-2, with a weak D call TRBD1 (6 bases). This CDR3 comprises 13 residues. Germline V gene sequence: CDR1 KGHDR, CDR2 SFDVKD. The ends were cut back, 4 bases at V and 7 bases at J, with 12 bases in the middle. CDR3 region: CATSESNRVGYTF. The CDR3 DNA is TGTGCCACCAGTGAGTCAAACAGGGTTGGCTACACCTTC.

This sequence joins TRBV6-6 and TRBJ2-1; D unresolved. V dropped 1 base and J dropped 4 bases, with 8 bases sitting between them. The CDR3 runs 14 residues. Germline CDR1 reads MNHNY; CDR2 reads SVGAGI (reference sequence). CDR3: CASSYFAEYNEQFF. The CDR3 DNA sequence: TGTGCCAGCAGTTACTTCGCCGAGTACAATGAGCAGTTCTTC.

Only one count was recorded for this clone. The genes are TRBV29-1 and TRBJ1-2, with unresolved D. V dropped 4 bases and J dropped 2 bases, with 11 bases sitting between them. This CDR3 spans 13 amino acids. In germline, CDR1 is SQVTM, CDR2 ANQGSEA. CDR3 residues: CSVVVWANYGYTF. CDR3 bases: TGCAGCGTTGTTGTATGGGCGAACTATGGCTACACCTTC.

The chain joins TRBV30 to TRBJ1-2; D uncertain. V lost 8 bases and J 0 bases, leaving 13 bases between the germline ends. The CDR3 is 13 residues long. Germline V gene lookup returns CDR1 GTSNPN and CDR2 SVGIG (reference sequence). CDR3 protein: CAEALGSNYGYTF. In nucleotides, the CDR3 is TGTGCCGAAGCCCTGGGCTCTAACTATGGCTACACCTTC.

The rearrangement links TRBV3-1 (or the pseudogene TRBV3-2) to TRBJ1-5, with a weak D call TRBD1 (6 bases). The CDR3 sequence is 17 residues long. CDR1 and CDR2 from the germline V gene are LGHDT and YNNKEL (reference sequence). V was shortened by 1 base and J by 5 bases, with 18 bases between the two germline ends. Written as DNA, the CDR3 is TGTGCCAGCAGCCAAGGCTTCCAGGGGAATTATTATCAGCCCCAGCATTTT. Translated: CASSQGFQGNYYQPQHF.

The rearrangement uses TRBV14 and TRBJ1-3; D is uncertain. This CDR3 comprises 13 residues. V shed 0 bases and J shed 7 bases, with 7 bases lying between them. In germline, CDR1 is SGHDN, CDR2 FVKESK. Here the CDR3 reads CASSQDRFNTIYF. CDR3 in DNA: TGTGCCAGCAGCCAAGACAGGTTCAACACCATATATTTT.

The chain employs TRBV18 and TRBJ1-2, with 10 bases matching TRBD1. The CDR3 has 16 amino acids. Per the germline V gene, CDR1 is KGHSH and CDR2 is LQKENI. V dropped 3 bases and J dropped 3; count of bases not matched to a gene: 7. Written as DNA, the CDR3 is TGTGCCAGCTCACCGACGGGACAGGGGAATCACTATGGCTACACCTTC. It is translated as CASSPTGQGNHYGYTF.

The V and J genes are TRBV5-6 and TRBJ2-7; a weak D match, TRBD2 (6 bases). Germline V gene lookup returns CDR1 SGHDT and CDR2 YYEEEE. V lost 4 bases and J lost 2, with 22 bases in between. There are 17 residues in the CDR3. This CDR3 is CASSLLPGTGLTYEQYF. Here the CDR3 DNA reads TGTGCCAGCAGCCTATTACCCGGTACAGGACTAACCTACGAGCAGTACTTC.

The chain couples TRBV9 to TRBJ2-1; weak D call: TRBD1 (6 bases). Between the trimmed V and J ends, which lost 4 bases and 8 bases, there was a span of 16 bases. The CDR3 runs to 14 residues. Per the germline V gene, CDR1 is SGDLS and CDR2 is YYNGEE. DNA of the CDR3: TGTGCCAGCAGCCAAAGGTGGGGGCGGGATGAGCAGTTCTTC. It codes for CASSQRWGRDEQFF.

The rearrangement uses TRBV10-3 and TRBJ2-6, with 7 bases identical to TRBD2. This CDR3 has 16 residues. The V gene end was trimmed by 4 bases and the J gene end by 1 base; junction bases not matched to a gene: 4. Germline V lookup: CDR1 ENHRY, CDR2 SYGVKD. The CDR3 reads CAISGGGVSGANVLTF. In DNA form, the CDR3 reads TGTGCCATCAGTGGGGGGGGTGTTTCTGGGGCCAACGTCCTGACTTTC.

CDR3 nucleotides: TGTGCCAGCAGTTTAGGGAGGAGCTATGGCTACACCTTC. Translation: CASSLGRSYGYTF. The gene calls are TRBV12-3 or TRBV12-4 and TRBJ1-2; no firm D call. This CDR3 comprises 13 residues. Between the trimmed V and J ends, which lost 1 base and 4 bases, there was a span of 7 bases.

This clone was observed a handful of times. The chain carries TRBV7-9 and TRBJ1-1; 9 nucleotides align to TRBD1. The V segment lost 5 bases and the J segment 0 bases; nucleotides outside the gene matches: 7. CDR1 is SEHNR and CDR2 is FQNEAQ in the germline V gene (reference sequence). The CDR3 runs 16 residues. CDR3 region: CASSPTGGPMNTEAFF. The CDR3 DNA follows: TGTGCCAGCAGCCCTACAGGGGGCCCCATGAACACTGAAGCTTTCTTT.

V is TRBV29-1 and J is TRBJ1-1; TRBD1 is a possible D gene (5 bases). The germline V and J ends were trimmed by 2 bases and 3 bases, with 7 bases remaining between them. The CDR3 contains 12 residues. Germline V CDR1 and CDR2: SQVTM, ANQGSEA. The CDR3 region is CSVERGDTEAFF. CDR3 DNA sequence: TGCAGCGTTGAACGGGGGGACACTGAAGCTTTCTTT.

The V and J genes are TRBV13 and TRBJ1-1; D is unclear. Germline CDR1 PRHDT, CDR2 FYEKMQ (reference sequence). The CDR3 consists of 14 residues. V lost 0 bases to trimming and J lost 3 bases, with 8 bases between them. CDR3: CASSLGPSDTEAFF. The CDR3 nucleotides read TGTGCCAGCAGCTTAGGCCCTTCAGACACTGAAGCTTTCTTT. Using reference TRBV13 and TRBJ1-1 for the parts outside the CDR3, the full variable domain is AAGVIQSPRHLIKEKRETATLKCYPIPRHDTVYWYQQGPGQDPQFLISFYEKMQSDKGSIPDRFSAQQFSDYHSELNMSSLELGDSALYFCASSLGPSDTEAFFGQGTRLTVV.

The chain recombines TRBV2 with TRBJ1-6; a possible D gene is TRBD1 (6 bases). The CDR3 loop spans 13 amino acids. V was cut by 7 bases and J by 8 bases, with 12 bases left in between. The V gene's germline CDR1 is SNHLY and CDR2 FYNNEI. The CDR3 bases are TGTGCCAGCATTGCAGGGGCATATTCACCCCTCCACTTT. It is translated as CASIAGAYSPLHF.

The chain employs TRBV5-4 and TRBJ2-1; 12 bases line up with TRBD2. Germline values: CDR1 SGHNT, CDR2 YYREEE (reference sequence). The CDR3 extends over 15 amino acids. Trimming cost V 4 bases and J 7 bases; bases outside gene matches: 6. CDR3 amino acids: CASSVTSGSRNEQFF. CDR3 nucleotides: TGTGCCAGCAGCGTGACTAGCGGGAGTCGGAATGAGCAGTTCTTC. Variable domain in full (rest from reference TRBV5-4 and TRBJ2-1): ETGVTQSPTHLIKTRGQQVTLRCSSQSGHNTVSWYQQALGQGPQFIFQYYREEENGRGNFPPRFSGLQFPNYSSELNVNALELDDSALYLCASSVTSGSRNEQFFGPGTRLTVL.

CDR3 sequence: CASSKVRDRGTTNEKLFF. The CDR3 nucleotides are TGTGCCAGCAGCAAAGTCAGGGACAGGGGGACCACTAATGAAAAACTGTTTTTT. The chain couples TRBV21-1 to TRBJ1-4; the table calls TRBD1, which could not be checked here. TRBV21-1 corresponds to a pseudogene. This CDR3 comprises 18 residues.